These 25 T cell receptor beta chains originate from one sample sequenced in a study of blood T cell repertoires in COVID-19. Using immunoSEQ multiplex PCR, the repertoire was profiled, and TCRdb retains in-frame clones only, with some absent. The sample consists of around 200,000 clones, around four fifths of them appearing once. What was sequenced was peripheral blood. Every receptor here comes from a woman aged 70-85 years with COVID-19, enrolled during active disease.

The rearrangement links TRBV6-5 to TRBJ2-2; TRBD2 is a possible D gene (6 bases). CDR1 MNHEY and CDR2 SVGAGI come from the germline V gene. Trimming took off 5 bases at V and 4 bases at J, with 14 bases between the two ends. The CDR3 consists of 15 residues. CDR3 residues: CASSKSPGGTGELFF. The CDR3 region has the DNA TGTGCCAGCAGTAAATCCCCCGGGGGCACCGGGGAGCTGTTTTTT.

A single count supports this clone. This chain links TRBV19 with TRBJ2-7, with 11 bases fitting TRBD2. In germline, CDR1 is LNHDA, CDR2 SQIVND (reference sequence). This CDR3 has 16 amino acids. Trimming took 0 bases from V and 4 from J; bases not matched to a gene: 5. CDR3 coding DNA: TGTGCCAGTAGTATAGATCCGGGACTAGCGGTTTACGAGCAGTACTTC. Protein: CASSIDPGLAVYEQYF.

V is TRBV7-2 and J is TRBJ1-5, with D tentatively TRBD1 (6 bases). V dropped 5 bases and J dropped 6 bases, with 17 bases sitting between them. CDR3 size: 15 residues. The V gene's germline CDR1 is SGHTA and CDR2 FQGNSA. CDR3 DNA: TGTGCCAGCAGCGCCCAACAGGGAATAGGTCAGCCCCAGCATTTT. Translating it yields CASSAQQGIGQPQHF.

This chain uses TRBV6-5 with TRBJ2-7; D possibly corresponds to TRBD2 (5 bases). This CDR3 spans 16 amino acids. With 2 bases removed from V and 3 bases from J, the gap between germline ends came to 17 bases. The germline CDR1 and CDR2 sequences are MNHEY and SVGAGI. The CDR3 spells CASSYDWVGVSYEQYF. DNA of the CDR3: TGTGCCAGCAGTTACGATTGGGTGGGAGTAAGCTACGAGCAGTACTTC.

This clone was detected only once. J is TRBJ1-1 and V is TRBV28; 10 bases map to TRBD1. After removal of 5 bases from V and 3 bases from J, the junction contained 12 bases not matched to a gene. CDR3 size: 17 residues. The germline CDR1 and CDR2 sequences are MDHEN and SYDVKM. CDR3 region: CASSNSRDRGGYTEAFF. DNA for the CDR3: TGTGCCAGCAGTAACTCCCGGGACAGGGGCGGGTACACTGAAGCTTTCTTT.

The chain joins TRBV11-2 to TRBJ2-7, with D maybe TRBD2 (5 bases). The CDR3 sequence is 13 residues long. Trimming pared 4 bases from V and 3 bases from J, leaving 10 bases between. Germline CDR1 SGHAT, CDR2 FQNNGV. The CDR3 protein is CASSSGIHYEQYF. CDR3 coding DNA: TGTGCCAGCAGCTCCGGGATCCACTACGAGCAGTACTTC.

The J gene is TRBJ2-5, the V gene TRBV4-2, with a tentative D call TRBD2 (5 bases). The CDR3 spans 14 residues. In germline, CDR1 is LGHNA, CDR2 YNFKEQ. Trimming took 0 bases from V and 5 from J, leaving 10 bases between them. CDR3 nucleotide sequence: TGTGCCAGCAGCCAAGAAGGGAGTAGGGAGACCCAGTACTTC. As protein: CASSQEGSRETQYF.

The rearrangement uses TRBV3-1 (or the pseudogene TRBV3-2) and TRBJ1-5; the D is unclear. Germline V gene lookup returns CDR1 LGHDT and CDR2 YNNKEL (reference sequence). The CDR3 covers 12 residues. Trimming shortened V by 3 bases and J by 5 bases, and 5 bases separated the two germline ends. The CDR3 region has the DNA TGTGCCAGCAGCCACCGGGATCAGCCCCAGCATTTT. Translating it yields CASSHRDQPQHF.

The gene calls are TRBV10-2 and TRBJ1-2, with 7 bases identical to TRBD1. Trimming removed 2 bases from V and 8 bases from J; junction bases left unmatched: 2. CDR3 size: 12 residues. Germline CDR1 and CDR2: WSHSY and SAAADI. The DNA of the CDR3 is TGCGCCAGCAGTGAGCGGGGACAGGGCTACACCTTC. Translated: CASSERGQGYTF.

The V and J genes are TRBV19 and TRBJ2-3; TRBD1 is a possible D gene (5 bases). This CDR3 is 16 amino acids long. V was pared by 6 bases and J by 4 bases, with 20 bases between. Per the germline V gene, CDR1 is LNHDA and CDR2 is SQIVND (reference sequence). The CDR3 reads CASSERKGAQPDTQYF. The CDR3 nucleotides are TGTGCCAGTAGCGAACGAAAAGGGGCCCAACCAGATACGCAGTATTTT.

This chain uses TRBV5-8 with TRBJ2-2, with D perhaps TRBD2 (5 bases). The CDR3 is 16 residues long. The germline V and J ends were trimmed by 0 bases and 0 bases, with 9 bases remaining between them. CDR1 and CDR2 (germline): SGHTS, YDEGEE. Here the CDR3 reads CASSLVTGSNTGELFF. DNA of the CDR3: TGTGCCAGCAGCTTGGTCACGGGATCGAACACCGGGGAGCTGTTTTTT.

This chain joins TRBV14 and TRBJ2-7, with D maybe TRBD1 (5 bases). V was clipped by 2 bases and J by 9 bases, with 17 bases between them. CDR3 length: 14 amino acids. Germline CDR1 and CDR2: SGHDN and FVKESK. CDR3 in DNA: TGTGCCAGCAGCCAATCCGGTGGGGCCAGAGTGCAGTACTTC. Its translation is CASSQSGGARVQYF.

In its sample, this clone was seen a few times. The J gene is TRBJ1-6, the V gene TRBV6-5; possible D gene TRBD1, 5 bases. This CDR3 has 13 residues. V was trimmed by 9 bases and J by 3 bases, leaving 9 bases between them. In germline, CDR1 is MNHEY, CDR2 SVGAGI. The CDR3 is CASHDSYNSPLHF. DNA for the CDR3: TGTGCCAGTCACGACAGCTATAATTCACCCCTCCACTTT.

The V gene is TRBV28, the J gene TRBJ1-6; 12 bases align to TRBD1. The CDR3 extends over 16 amino acids. Trimming cost V 8 bases and J 10 bases; bases outside gene matches: 12. From germline, CDR1 is MDHEN and CDR2 SYDVKM. The CDR3 protein is CASGNRDRGLRSPLHF. The DNA for the CDR3 is TGTGCCAGCGGGAACCGGGACAGGGGGCTTAGGTCACCCCTCCACTTT.

The gene calls are TRBV2 and TRBJ2-2; 7 bases are shared with TRBD1. The CDR3 consists of 14 residues. Germline V gene sequence: CDR1 SNHLY, CDR2 FYNNEI. Unmatched junction bases numbered 3, after V lost 7 bases and J lost 1 base. The CDR3 sequence is CASTRDRNTGELFF. DNA of the CDR3: TGTGCCAGCACCCGGGACAGGAACACCGGGGAGCTGTTTTTT.

The chain has TRBV24-1 and TRBJ1-3, with TRBD1 matching 8 bases. The CDR3 contains 14 residues. Germline CDR1 reads KGHDR; CDR2 reads SFDVKD. Germline trimming cut 9 bases from V and 3 bases from J; bases unmatched to any gene: 6. The CDR3 nucleotides are TGTGCCACCTTAGGACAGGGCGATGGAAACACCATATATTTT. This gives the protein CATLGQGDGNTIYF.

V usage is TRBV28 and J usage is TRBJ2-1, with 10 positions matching TRBD2. The CDR3 is 14 residues long. Per germline, CDR1 MDHEN and CDR2 SYDVKM. The V and J ends lost 10 bases and 5 bases, in that order; junction bases with no gene match: 8. This CDR3 is CATPSGGVNNEQFF. The CDR3, as DNA: TGTGCCACCCCCAGCGGGGGGGTAAACAATGAGCAGTTCTTC.

There are a few counts of this clone. The chain couples TRBV6-5 to TRBJ2-3; 9 bases match TRBD2. Trimming cost V 6 bases and J 4 bases; bases outside gene matches: 8. The CDR3 is made up of 15 amino acids. Germline V lookup: CDR1 MNHEY, CDR2 SVGAGI. The CDR3: CASRDERGEADTQYF. For the CDR3, the DNA is TGTGCCAGCAGGGACGAGCGGGGGGAGGCAGATACGCAGTATTTT.

This rearrangement joins TRBV28 to TRBJ1-5; maybe TRBD1 (6 bases). This CDR3 contains 13 residues. Germline CDR1 is MDHEN and CDR2 is SYDVKM. V was clipped by 7 bases and J by 6 bases, with 13 bases between them. The CDR3 spells CASKQGRVQPQHF. CDR3 nucleotides: TGTGCCAGCAAACAGGGAAGGGTTCAGCCCCAGCATTTT.

The V gene is TRBV5-6, the J gene TRBJ2-7; TRBD1 might be the D (5 bases). Germline assignment: CDR1 SGHDT and CDR2 YYEEEE. This CDR3 spans 14 amino acids. The V gene lost 0 bases and the J gene lost 4 bases, with 11 bases spanning the gap. CDR3 region: CASSLGGFLYEQYV. The CDR3 region has the DNA TGTGCCAGCAGCTTGGGGGGCTTCTTGTACGAGCAGTACGTC.

V is TRBV18 and J is TRBJ1-2; D gene unclear. Trimming cost V 1 base and J 7 bases, with 13 bases left between them. The germline CDR1 and CDR2 sequences are KGHSH and LQKENI. This CDR3 comprises 14 residues. The CDR3 is CASSPQREGFGYTF. DNA for the CDR3: TGTGCCAGCTCACCACAGAGGGAAGGGTTTGGCTACACCTTC.

The chain employs TRBV2 and TRBJ2-5; 10 bases align to TRBD2. Germline CDR1 SNHLY, CDR2 FYNNEI. This CDR3 region has 15 residues. V dropped 6 bases and J dropped 5; count of bases not matched to a gene: 9. The CDR3 here is CASSETQTSGETQYF. CDR3 nucleotides: TGTGCCAGCAGCGAGACTCAGACTAGCGGGGAGACCCAGTACTTC.

In this sample, this clone turned up once. The chain is built from TRBV3-1 (or the pseudogene TRBV3-2) and TRBJ2-1; D unresolved. Germline CDR1 is LGHDT and CDR2 is YNNKEL (reference sequence). Trimming removed 0 bases at V and 8 bases at J, with 14 bases between. The CDR3 is 15 residues long. CDR3 in amino acids: CASSQEAGSVHEQFF. The CDR3 DNA reads as TGTGCCAGCAGCCAAGAAGCCGGTAGTGTTCATGAGCAGTTCTTC.

The V and J genes are TRBV18 and TRBJ1-6; D may be TRBD1 (6 bases). The germline V and J ends were trimmed by 1 base and 2 bases, with 12 bases remaining between them. The CDR3 spans 17 residues. Looked up from germline, CDR1 is KGHSH and CDR2 is LQKENI. CDR3 region: CASSPQDSGAYNSPLHF. In nucleotides, the CDR3 is TGTGCCAGCTCACCACAGGACAGTGGAGCCTATAATTCACCCCTCCACTTT.

V gene TRBV3-1 (or the pseudogene TRBV3-2) combines with J gene TRBJ1-5; perhaps TRBD1 as D (6 bases). The CDR3 has 15 residues. Germline V gives CDR1 LGHDT, CDR2 YNNKEL (reference sequence). Between the trimmed V and J ends, which lost 1 base and 3 bases, there was a span of 10 bases. The DNA of the CDR3 is TGTGCCAGCAGCCAAGGAGGACAGATCAATCAGCCCCAGCATTTT. This sequence encodes CASSQGGQINQPQHF.